A selection of T cell receptor beta chains follows, all from one sample in a study of T-cell memory formation after mild COVID-19. TCRdb re-analysed the 5' RACE reads in MiXCR, keeping a single row per CDR3 protein. The sample holds about half a million distinct CDR3 sequences; about 18% are singletons and the top ten take roughly an eighth. The sequenced sample was PBMCs or a T cell subset sorted from them (not recorded which). These receptors originate from an adult woman who had mild COVID-19 (a few samples of this study predate the infection). Cell type and time point are not known. Both conserved end residues are part of each CDR3. Fields, in order: V gene, D gene, clone size, CDR3 length, J gene, CDR3 DNA, CDR3 protein. The D gene is left open where the match is weak. Not all rows give a size; the values are once, few, many and, for expanded clones, a class.

>TRBV12-3/TRBV12-4|-|few|15|TRBJ1-1
TGTGCCAGCAGTCAACACGCGGCGGGGAACACTGAAGCTTTCTTT
CASSQHAAGNTEAFF
>TRBV5-1|TRBD1|few|14|TRBJ2-5
TGCGCCAGCAGCTTCAAGGGGGCAGTAGAGACCCAGTACTTC
CASSFKGAVETQYF
>TRBV7-2|TRBD2|-|14|TRBJ2-7
TGTGCCAGCAGCAGCCTCCTAGCGGGATACGAGCAGTACTTC
CASSSLLAGYEQYF
>TRBV3-1|-|-|13|TRBJ1-1
TGTGCCAGCAGCCAAGGTCGTTTTGCGGAAGCTTTCTTT
CASSQGRFAEAFF
>TRBV5-1|-|few|13|TRBJ2-7
TGCGCCAGCAGCTTGCCCCCCGGGGTTGAGCAGTACTTC
CASSLPPGVEQYF
>TRBV4-3|-|-|14|TRBJ2-6
TGCGCCAGCAGTACTAGATCTGGGGCCAACGTCCTGACTTTC
CASSTRSGANVLTF
>TRBV4-1|TRBD1|-|16|TRBJ2-7
TGCGCCAGCAGCCACGAATCCGGGACAGCATCCTACGAGCAGTACTTC
CASSHESGTASYEQYF
>TRBV27|-|-|15|TRBJ1-4
TGTGCCAGCAGTTCCCTGACAGGAAGTTGGGAAAAACTGTTTTTT
CASSSLTGSWEKLFF
>TRBV25-1|-|-|12|TRBJ2-7
TGTGCCAGCAGAGAGGGTTCCTACGAGCAGTACTTC
CASREGSYEQYF
>TRBV24-1|-|-|16|TRBJ2-2
TGTGCCACCAGTGATAGAGGGGCGGATTATACCGGGGAGCTGTTTTTT
CATSDRGADYTGELFF
>TRBV29-1|TRBD1|-|14|TRBJ2-1
TGCAGCGTTGTTAGAGGGGACAGATACAATGAGCAGTTCTTC
CSVVRGDRYNEQFF
>TRBV4-1|-|-|14|TRBJ2-1
TGCGCCAGCAGCCACATACGCGGGATAAATGAGCAGTTCTTC
CASSHIRGINEQFF
>TRBV20-1|-|-|14|TRBJ1-4
TGCAGTGCTAGTCAGACAGCAACTAATGAAAAACTGTTTTTT
CSASQTATNEKLFF
>TRBV24-1|TRBD2|few|15|TRBJ2-3
TGTGCCACCAGTGATCGCGGGAGGGCCTCGGATACGCAGTATTTT
CATSDRGRASDTQYF
>TRBV18|-|few|16|TRBJ2-7
TGTGCCAGCTCACCGAGCGGCGGGGGCGCCTCCTACGAGCAGTACTTC
CASSPSGGGASYEQYF
>TRBV5-4|TRBD1|-|15|TRBJ1-2
TGTGCCAGCAGGGGACAGGGGGCTATGGACTATGGCTACACCTTC
CASRGQGAMDYGYTF
>TRBV5-6|-|-|17|TRBJ1-6
TGTGCCAGCAGCTTGCCAGGGGAGGAGATTGGGAATTCACCCCTCCACTTT
CASSLPGEEIGNSPLHF
>TRBV15|TRBD2|few|17|TRBJ2-7
TGTGCCACCAGCTCAGATCTGGCGGGAGGGTCTGTTCACGAGCAGTACTTC
CATSSDLAGGSVHEQYF
>TRBV28|-|-|13|TRBJ2-4
TGTGCCAGCAGCTTTGGAAGGCTCGTAATTCAGTACTTC
CASSFGRLVIQYF
>TRBV6-5|-|many|17|TRBJ2-1
TGTGCCAGCAGTCCTGGGCTCGGCGGCGGGTCCTACAATGAGCAGTTCTTC
CASSPGLGGGSYNEQFF
>TRBV5-1|-|-|14|TRBJ2-3
TGCGCCAGCAGCCAGGGACTGGACACAGATACGCAGTATTTT
CASSQGLDTDTQYF
>TRBV29-1|-|-|13|TRBJ2-7
TGCAGCGTACGTACGGTCAGCTCCTACGAGCAGTACTTC
CSVRTVSSYEQYF
>TRBV7-6|TRBD1|-|19|TRBJ2-1
TGTGCCAGCAGCTTAACTTTTGGCCGGGACAGCAGCCAATACAATGAGCAGTTCTTC
CASSLTFGRDSSQYNEQFF
>TRBV12-3/TRBV12-4|TRBD1|-|18|TRBJ2-1
TGTGCCAGCAGCCCACAGGGGGCGAGGCTTGGTTCCTACAATGAGCAGTTCTTC
CASSPQGARLGSYNEQFF
>TRBV7-2|TRBD1|few|16|TRBJ1-5
TGTGCCAGCAGCCGAAGGACAGGAGCCAACAATCAGCCCCAGCATTTT
CASSRRTGANNQPQHF
>TRBV25-1|-|few|17|TRBJ1-1
TGTGCCAGCAGTGAATACCCCCAGGGACTTACGAACACTGAAGCTTTCTTT
CASSEYPQGLTNTEAFF
>TRBV5-6|TRBD1|few|15|TRBJ1-2
TGTGCCAGCAGCCAGCAGACAGGGTTCAACTATGGCTACACCTTC
CASSQQTGFNYGYTF
>TRBV20-1|TRBD2|-|13|TRBJ2-4
TGCAGTGCTAGAGAGGCTAGCGGGAGAGGTTCGTACTTC
CSAREASGRGSYF
>TRBV20-1|TRBD2|-|13|TRBJ2-3
TGCAGTGCTGGACTAGCTGGCACAGATACGCAGTATTTT
CSAGLAGTDTQYF
>TRBV29-1|TRBD1|many|13|TRBJ2-7
TGCAGCGTTGTTGAGGACAGGGTCGTCGAGCAGTACTTC
CSVVEDRVVEQYF
>TRBV7-2|-|-|12|TRBJ2-4
TGTGTCAGCAGGGACCCGGTTGATATTCAGTACTTC
CVSRDPVDIQYF
>TRBV6-5|TRBD1|-|14|TRBJ1-1
TGTGCCAGCAGCAACAGGGGTGCGGGCACTGAAGCTTTCTTT
CASSNRGAGTEAFF
>TRBV5-1|TRBD1|-|17|TRBJ2-6
TGCGCCAGCAGCTTGGCGGGGACAGCCTCTGGGGCCAACGTCCTGACTTTC
CASSLAGTASGANVLTF
>TRBV27|TRBD1|-|17|TRBJ2-7
TGTGCCAGCAGTTTGAAATACCTGCCGGGACAGGGTGGCGAGCAGTACTTC
CASSLKYLPGQGGEQYF
>TRBV4-3|-|few|13|TRBJ2-2
TGCGCCAGCAGCCAAGATCTGACCGGGGAGCTGTTTTTT
CASSQDLTGELFF
>TRBV5-1|-|few|13|TRBJ1-2
TGCGCCAGCAGCTTGCCGGGCGGTTATGGCTACACCTTC
CASSLPGGYGYTF
>TRBV4-1|-|-|14|TRBJ2-7
TGCGCCAGCAGCCAAGATCTGGTCCCCTACGAGCAGTACTTC
CASSQDLVPYEQYF
>TRBV7-9|-|few|16|TRBJ2-3
TGTGCCAGCAGCTTAGTGCCGGACCCGAGCACAGATACGCAGTATTTT
CASSLVPDPSTDTQYF
>TRBV4-2|-|few|17|TRBJ2-7
TGTGCCAGCAGCCAAGAGAGGGGGGGATCCTTTACCTACGAGCAGTACTTC
CASSQERGGSFTYEQYF
>TRBV7-8|-|few|16|TRBJ1-5
TGTGCCAGCAGCTTGGGTCCGGGGGGCCGCAATCAGCCCCAGCATTTT
CASSLGPGGRNQPQHF
>TRBV28|TRBD1|few|14|TRBJ2-7
TGTGCCAGCAGTTTAGAGACAGGGAACTACGAGCAGTACTTC
CASSLETGNYEQYF
>TRBV12-3/TRBV12-4|-|few|13|TRBJ2-1
TGTGCCAGCAGCCCTGTCGGGTACAATGAGCAGTTCTTC
CASSPVGYNEQFF
>TRBV12-3/TRBV12-4|-|few|18|TRBJ2-3
TGTGCCAGCAGTATCAGGGTTAGGCGAGGCTCCGGGCCAGATACGCAGTATTTT
CASSIRVRRGSGPDTQYF
>TRBV2|TRBD2|-|15|TRBJ2-7
TGTGCCAGCAGTGAATTTCTAGCGGTTGACTACGAGCAGTACTTC
CASSEFLAVDYEQYF
>TRBV4-2|TRBD2|few|16|TRBJ2-1
TGTGCCAGCAGCCCGGGACTAGCGGGAGACAACAATGAGCAGTTCTTC
CASSPGLAGDNNEQFF
>TRBV29-1|-|few|16|TRBJ1-6
TGCAGCGTCCTTATGAGGGTCTTACGCATAAATTCACCCCTCCACTTT
CSVLMRVLRINSPLHF
>TRBV20-1|-|few|13|TRBJ1-5
TGCAGTGCTAGGGTACCCGGGGTCCAGCCCCAGCATTTT
CSARVPGVQPQHF